The 8 T cell receptor beta chains in this list originate from one sample, sequenced in a study of early T cells in non-severe SARS-CoV-2 infection. One entry per CDR3 protein results from TCRdb running MiXCR on the 5' RACE reads. The data hold 35,000 to 50,000 distinct CDR3 sequences, with less than 8.5% observed a single time. The source material was whole blood. Receptor source: an adult who was a healthcare worker with PCR-confirmed SARS-CoV-2 infection or an uninfected control (not recorded which).

This clonotype is medium-sized (0.01 to 0.1%). The J gene is TRBJ1-2, the V gene TRBV7-6, with 9 bases lining up with TRBD1. CDR1 SGHVS and CDR2 FNYEAQ come from the germline V gene. V lost 5 bases to trimming and J lost 4 bases; unmatched junction nucleotides: 2. This CDR3 contains 13 residues. CDR3 amino acids: CASSPQGAYGYTF. The CDR3 DNA sequence: TGTGCCAGCAGCCCACAGGGGGCCTATGGCTACACCTTC.

This clonotype came up many times. V is TRBV6-2 or TRBV6-3 and J is TRBJ2-5; D is perhaps TRBD2 (6 bases). CDR3 length: 16 residues. V was pared by 2 bases and J by 2 bases, with 15 bases between. Germline V gene sequence: CDR1 MNHEY, CDR2 SVGEGT. Written as DNA, the CDR3 is TGTGCCAGCAGTTACGGCGGGACTCGAGCACAAGAGACCCAGTACTTC. Translation gives CASSYGGTRAQETQYF.

This clonotype was observed a few times. The genes are TRBV12-3 or TRBV12-4 and TRBJ1-5; no reliable D call. This CDR3 comprises 14 residues. V was shortened by 0 bases and J by 5 bases, with 8 bases between the two germline ends. The DNA for the CDR3 is TGTGCCAGCAGTTTAGCGACGCTAGATCAGCCCCAGCATTTT. Translation gives CASSLATLDQPQHF.

This chain uses TRBV5-1 with TRBJ1-1; 8 bases fit TRBD1. This CDR3 is 16 amino acids long. CDR1 is SGHRS and CDR2 is YFSETQ in the germline V gene. The V and J ends lost 5 bases and 2 bases, in that order; junction bases with no gene match: 11. CDR3 in amino acids: CASRSGPGQENTEAFF. The DNA for the CDR3 is TGCGCCAGCAGGAGCGGTCCGGGACAGGAAAACACTGAAGCTTTCTTT.

The sample holds many counts of this clonotype. The V gene is TRBV11-2, the J gene TRBJ1-2; D ambiguous. Germline CDR1 is SGHAT and CDR2 is FQNNGV. This CDR3 is 15 amino acids long. Trimming cost V 4 bases and J 0 bases, with 12 bases left between them. The CDR3 is CASSYIPEPNYGYTF. The CDR3 coding sequence is TGTGCCAGCAGCTACATACCGGAACCTAACTATGGCTACACCTTC.

This clonotype came up many times. In DNA form, the CDR3 reads TGTGCCAGCAGTTATTATCAGGGAATAGGGGATCAGCCCCAGCATTTT. Encoded protein: CASSYYQGIGDQPQHF. The chain has TRBV7-2 and TRBJ1-5; TRBD1 might be the D (5 bases). The CDR3 extends over 16 amino acids. Germline loops: CDR1 SGHTA, CDR2 FQGNSA. V lost 6 bases and J lost 5, with 20 bases in between.

This clonotype occurred many times. This chain joins TRBV12-3 or TRBV12-4 and TRBJ1-6, with D perhaps TRBD1 (5 bases). Trimming cost V 7 bases and J 10 bases, with 20 bases left between them. The CDR3 has 15 amino acids. The CDR3 is CASTRGWGGISPLHF. CDR3 sequence (DNA): TGTGCCAGCACCCGAGGTTGGGGGGGGATCTCACCCCTCCACTTT.

Comments on this clonotype: An end of the junction differs from the germline gene, which may be a read error. Here the CDR3 DNA reads TGCAGCGCTACCCCCGTTAGGGGTAGCGATCAGCCCCAGCATTTT. It specifies CSATPVRGSDQPQHF. The V and J genes are TRBV29-1 and TRBJ1-5; D is possibly TRBD1 (5 bases). The CDR3 has 15 residues. Looked up from germline, CDR1 is SQVTM and CDR2 is ANQGSEA.